This TCR beta chain was captured in a study of glioma-infiltrating T cells. This clonotype is labeled as medium-sized (0.01 to 0.1%). Amplification of TCR alpha and beta CDR3 regions from RNA used iRepertoire nested multiplex PCR. In TCRdb, the multiplex PCR reads were re-called with MiXCR into one record per CDR3 protein. The sample holds under 2,000 distinct CDR3 sequences; over 70% are singletons and the top ten take 55% to 65%. The specimen sequenced was glioma tissue, nonneoplastic brain tissue, or PBMCs (not recorded which). This TCR was recovered from a human donor with low-grade glioma or glioblastoma, undergoing nonglioma brain surgery, or in good health (not recorded which). Some clones in this sample may be carry-over from other donors' samples.

The chain's CDR3 is CASSLTPGGAGIVAEAFF. As DNA, the CDR3 is TGTGCCAGCAGTTTAACTCCAGGAGGGGCAGGCATCGTCGCTGAAGCTTTCTTT. The J gene is TRBJ1-1, the V gene TRBV27; possibly TRBD1 for D (5 bases). The germline V and J ends were trimmed by 2 bases and 6 bases, with 25 bases remaining between them. This CDR3 is 18 amino acids long. CDR1 and CDR2 from the germline V gene are MNHEY and SMNVEV (reference sequence).